These T cell receptor beta chains were read from a single sample in a study of blood T cell repertoires in COVID-19. Repertoires were generated with immunoSEQ multiplex PCR, while TCRdb's copy carries only in-frame clones and drops some. Altogether over 200,000 clones are present, about 89% being singletons, with the ten largest covering around 9.5%. Material for sequencing was peripheral blood. Receptors originate from a man aged 35 to 55 who had recovered from COVID-19. The CDR3 runs from the conserved cysteine through the conserved F or W. The D gene is left open where the match is weak. Clone size appears in some rows only: once, few, many, or a class for an expanded clone.

-	TRBD2	TRBV11-2	TRBJ2-3	TGTGCCAGCAGCCGGGGACTAGCGGGAGCGGATACGCAGTATTTT	CASSRGLAGADTQYF
-	TRBD1	TRBV18	TRBJ2-3	TGTGCCAGCTCACCACCGAGGGGACAGCACACAGATACGCAGTATTTT	CASSPPRGQHTDTQYF
-	-	TRBV29-1	TRBJ2-3	TGCAGCGTTGCAGGCGGGAGCACAGATACGCAGTATTTT	CSVAGGSTDTQYF
-	-	TRBV24-1	TRBJ2-1	TGTGCCACCAGTGATCCCCCCCTCAATGAGCAGTTCTTC	CATSDPPLNEQFF
-	TRBD1	TRBV10-1	TRBJ2-5	TGCGCCAGTGAGACAGGGGGTTCGCAAGAGACCCAGTACTTC	CASETGGSQETQYF
-	-	TRBV7-9	TRBJ2-7	TGTGCCAGCAGCTTTGCGGGACAGAAATCCTACGAGCAGTACTTC	CASSFAGQKSYEQYF
-	-	TRBV12-2	TRBJ1-2	TGTGCAAGTCGCTTCCAGACAGGGGAGAGTTATGGCTACACCTTC	CASRFQTGESYGYTF
-	TRBD1	TRBV20-1	TRBJ1-5	TGCAGTGCTAGTGATGGGACAGGGGGTCAGCCCCAGCATTTT	CSASDGTGGQPQHF
-	TRBD1	TRBV27	TRBJ2-1	TGTGCCAGCGCGTTGACAGGGAATGTGTTTTACAATGAGCAGTTCTTC	CASALTGNVFYNEQFF
-	-	TRBV7-2	TRBJ2-1	TGTGCCAGCAGCTTCGGCGGAAGCTCCTACAATGAGCAGTTCTTC	CASSFGGSSYNEQFF
-	-	TRBV29-1	TRBJ2-7	TGCAGCGTTGAGGGCAGAACCTACGAGCAGTACTTC	CSVEGRTYEQYF
-	TRBD2	TRBV7-2	TRBJ2-7	TGTGCCAGAGGACTAGCGGTCATACCCTACGAGCAGTACTTC	CARGLAVIPYEQYF
many	-	TRBV7-9	TRBJ2-7	TGTGCCAGCAGCTTAGTCGGCCAGGGGAACGAGCAGTACTTC	CASSLVGQGNEQYF
-	TRBD1	TRBV5-4	TRBJ2-3	TGTGCCAGCAGCGCGAGGGGGCCCGAGCGGGATACGCAGTATTTT	CASSARGPERDTQYF
-	TRBD2	TRBV2	TRBJ2-3	TGTGCCTCCAACGTGGCTAGCGGGAGCACAGATACGCAGTATTTT	CASNVASGSTDTQYF
-	-	TRBV18	TRBJ1-1	TGTGCCAGCTCACGAGCGAGAGACCAAGCTTTCTTT	CASSRARDQAFF
-	TRBD1	TRBV29-1	TRBJ2-4	TGCAGCGTAGCGGGACAGGGGAGAAACATTCAGTACTTC	CSVAGQGRNIQYF
-	TRBD2	TRBV5-6	TRBJ2-1	TGTGCCAGCAGCCCGGGACTATTCGGTTACAATGAGCAGTTCTTC	CASSPGLFGYNEQFF
-	-	TRBV5-1	TRBJ2-3	TGCGCCAGCAGCCGGGTCGGTAGCACAGATACGCAGTATTTT	CASSRVGSTDTQYF
-	-	TRBV11-2	TRBJ1-4	TGTGCCAGCAGCCTCAGGATTGGGGAAAAACTGTTTTTT	CASSLRIGEKLFF
-	-	TRBV7-8	TRBJ1-1	TGTGCCAGCAGCTTCGGGTCGAACACTGAAGCTTTCTTT	CASSFGSNTEAFF
-	TRBD2	TRBV3-1/TRBV3-2	TRBJ2-3	TGTGCCAGCAGCCAAGAGGGGCTAGCGGGGGGCTCGTGGTATTTT	CASSQEGLAGGSWYF
few	TRBD1	TRBV30	TRBJ1-2	TGTGCCTGGAGACGGGACAGGGGGCTCTATGGCTACACCTTC	CAWRRDRGLYGYTF
few	-	TRBV18	TRBJ2-3	TGTGCCAGCCGAAAAACAGCTAGCACAGATACGCAGTATTTT	CASRKTASTDTQYF
-	TRBD2	TRBV9	TRBJ2-3	TGTGCCAGCAGCGGTAGCGGGAGAGGGGGTACAGATACGCAGTATTTT	CASSGSGRGGTDTQYF
-	-	TRBV24-1	TRBJ2-7	TGTGCCACCTGTTGGCAGGGTGGTGAGCAGTACTTC	CATCWQGGEQYF
many	-	TRBV7-9	TRBJ2-3	TGTGCCAGCATCGACCGACAGAGGAATACGCAGTATTTT	CASIDRQRNTQYF
-	TRBD1	TRBV23-1	TRBJ2-1	TGCGCCAGCAGTCAGACCGGGACAGGGGCTAAAAATGAGCAGTTCTTC	CASSQTGTGAKNEQFF
-	TRBD2	TRBV6-5	TRBJ2-1	TGTGCCAGCATTGGGAGCGGGAGCTACAATGAGCAGTTCTTC	CASIGSGSYNEQFF
-	-	TRBV5-1	TRBJ2-7	TGCGCCAGCAGCTCAGGGGAGGGCTACGAGCAGTACTTC	CASSSGEGYEQYF
-	TRBD2	TRBV5-8	TRBJ2-5	TGTGCCAGCAGCTTGAATCGCGGGAGGGCCCTGGGGATGGAGACCCAGTACTTC	CASSLNRGRALGMETQYF
-	-	TRBV10-3	TRBJ1-3	TGTGCCATCAGCGCAGCCCGGGGCACCATATATTTT	CAISAARGTIYF
-	TRBD1	TRBV7-2	TRBJ2-7	TGTGCCAGCAGCTTAGCTTCCCCAGCAGGGGGCCTGTACTTC	CASSLASPAGGLYF
-	TRBD2	TRBV7-2	TRBJ2-2	TGTGCCAGCAGCCAGCCCCCTCGACTAGCGGGGGACGCCGGGGAGCTGTTTTTT	CASSQPPRLAGDAGELFF
once	TRBD1	TRBV7-2	TRBJ1-1	TGTGCCAGCAGCCGGGACAGGGGGCTTGATGAAGCTTTCTTT	CASSRDRGLDEAFF
-	-	TRBV19	TRBJ1-5	TGTGCCAGTACTCAGGGTTCCCCTATTGGACAGCCCCAGCATTTT	CASTQGSPIGQPQHF
-	TRBD2	TRBV12-5	TRBJ2-1	TGTGCTAGTGGTTTGCGGGACTACGGCAATGAGCAGTTCTTC	CASGLRDYGNEQFF
-	-	TRBV18	TRBJ2-4	TGTGCCAGCTCACCACAGGGGTCCAAAAACATTCAGTACTTC	CASSPQGSKNIQYF
-	TRBD2	TRBV9	TRBJ2-2	TGTGCCAGCAGCGTAGCTTTAGCGGGATTGACCGGGGAGCTGTTTTTT	CASSVALAGLTGELFF
-	TRBD2	TRBV7-7	TRBJ2-1	TGTGCCAGCAGCTCTTTAGCGGGAGGAGGGGATGAGCAGTTCTTC	CASSSLAGGGDEQFF
-	TRBD1	TRBV9	TRBJ1-2	TGTGCCAGCAGCGTCTTCCCAGGGGGCTACTATGGCTACACCTTC	CASSVFPGGYYGYTF
-	-	TRBV6-2/TRBV6-3	TRBJ1-1	TGTGCCAGCAGTTTCTCCACCAGGGCTTTCTTT	CASSFSTRAFF
-	-	TRBV27	TRBJ2-5	TGTGCCAGCAGTTTATCAGGGGCGGTGGAGACCCAGTACTTC	CASSLSGAVETQYF